This T cell receptor beta chain came from a study of blood T cell repertoires in COVID-19. Generated by immunoSEQ multiplex PCR, the TCRdb table keeps only in-frame clones and is missing some. The table shows under 45,000 clones, with roughly 73% occurring only once. The CDR3 has 13 residues. Trimming cost V 7 bases and J 8 bases, with 17 bases left between them. The sample consisted of peripheral blood. This clonotype was sampled from a woman between 65 and 79 years old with acute or convalescent COVID-19. The rearrangement links TRBV12-3 or TRBV12-4 to TRBJ1-2, with D perhaps TRBD1 (6 bases). CDR3 coding DNA: TGTGCCAGCACCTTGGGGGGGGCGCAGGGCTACACCTTC. It translates to CASTLGGAQGYTF.